The present T cell receptor (beta chain) was sequenced within a study of blood T cell repertoires in COVID-19 (dated by TCRdb to between 2020 and 2021). With respect to the entire study: Collaborator samples came from the United States, Italy and Spain and covered acute and convalescent phases of COVID-19. The repertoires were released in a freely available public database meant as a resource for research on the immune response to SARS-CoV-2. Subjects who had been exposed to COVID-19, were actively infected with it, or had recovered from it provided the deeply sampled blood TCRbeta repertoires that made up the dataset. The prospective study material was composed of cDNA or gDNA derived from T cells, B-cell-depleted T cells, or PBMCs. Sample metadata almost always included a de-identified subject ID, COVID-19 status, age in years and sex. The samples were drawn from the first 160 participants of the ongoing ImmuneRACE study and from roughly 1,300 subjects provided by 6 global collaborators. Where available, HLA class I and class II types were obtained from metadata supplied by the sample provider rather than from assay-based typing.

TCRbeta CDR3 regions were amplified from genomic DNA by means of the immunoSEQ Assay, a bias-controlled multiplex PCR. The study's processing was this. Within the assay, amplification of reference gene primers was used to estimate how many nucleated cells each sample contained. To quantify the absolute abundance of each unique TCRbeta CDR3 rearrangement, sequence reads were collapsed and filtered. For each sample, productive Simpson clonality was calculated by taking the square root of Simpson's diversity index across productive rearrangements. TCRdb holds this immuneACCESS table with in-frame rearrangements only. Some clones are missing; in checked studies, unresolved V genes explain under half, and the rest has no known cause. The DNA gave D and trimming, while V, J and clone size come from that table. For this sample there are some 100,000 clones; roughly four fifths appear just once. Of the sample, about 10% is held by the ten largest clones.

CDR3 length: 12 amino acids, cysteine to phenylalanine. This entry keeps only the CDR3 DNA: 36 bases, framed from base 1. Looking up the germline V gene yields CDR1 LGHNA and CDR2 YSLEER. V is reduced by 0 bases and J by 5 bases, leaving a spacing of 4 bases between them. With respect to this clone: The antigen this receptor binds is unknown. Base quality data are lacking; no much larger clone is found one base away.

Whole blood was collected in K2EDTA tubes by collaborating institutions according to the institutions' own protocols. Collaborator samples were shipped for TCRbeta analysis as frozen whole blood, isolated PBMCs, or DNA extracted from either sample type. What the study reported, not specific to this receptor: The amount of clinical and demographic metadata varied by source and participant and was provided uncurated.

The source material was peripheral blood. The rearrangement combines TRBV4-3 with TRBJ1-1, with no D gene named confidently. The sequence derives from a human donor in a cohort sampled during active COVID-19. The nucleotide sequence is given as TGCGCCAGCAGCCAAGAGAGAACTGAAGCTTTCTTT. Its protein is CASSQERTEAFF.